Listed below are T cell receptor beta chains from one sample, sequenced in a study of T cells after yellow fever vaccination. In TCRdb, the 5' RACE reads were re-called with MiXCR into one record per CDR3 protein. This sample has more than 200,000 distinct CDR3 sequences, with over 3% found just once. The sample was PBMCs, taken 15 days after the yellow fever booster vaccination. The receptors originated from a man aged 18 to 35 who received the YFV17D yellow fever vaccine. The CDR3 runs from the conserved cysteine through the conserved F or W. Each record gives: CDR3 length, clone size, D gene, V gene, J gene, CDR3 DNA, CDR3 protein. D genes are given only for firm matches. Expanded clones are given a class, and other clones once, few, many or no size at all.

16	-	TRBD1	TRBV28	TRBJ1-2	TGTGCCAGCAGCTCCGACTCCGGGACAGGGGACGATGGCTACACCTTC	CASSSDSGTGDDGYTF
11	many	-	TRBV7-9	TRBJ1-1	TGTGCCAGCGGTGGCGACACTGAAGCTTTCTTT	CASGGDTEAFF
15	many	-	TRBV7-9	TRBJ2-1	TGTGCCAGCAGCAGACGTACAAGCTCCTACAATGAGCAGTTCTTC	CASSRRTSSYNEQFF
15	many	-	TRBV4-2	TRBJ1-5	TGTGCCAGCAGCCAAGTCTCGACAGTCAATCAGCCCCAGCATTTT	CASSQVSTVNQPQHF
12	many	-	TRBV19	TRBJ1-5	TGTGCCAGTAGTATTGGGGGGCTGCCCCAGCATTTT	CASSIGGLPQHF
17	many	-	TRBV6-5	TRBJ2-2	TGTGCCAGCAGTTCCCGAAGCAGGGGCGGGGACACCGGGGAGCTGTTTTTT	CASSSRSRGGDTGELFF
16	many	TRBD1	TRBV20-1	TRBJ2-3	TGCAGTGCTAGATCCCCCGGACAGGGAGACACAGATACGCAGTATTTT	CSARSPGQGDTDTQYF
15	many	-	TRBV7-6	TRBJ1-1	TGTGCCAGCAGCGCACCAGACAGAGTGAGAACTGAAGCTTTCTTT	CASSAPDRVRTEAFF
13	many	-	TRBV4-1	TRBJ2-7	TGCGCCAGCAGCCAAGATAGGGTCACCGAGCAGTACTTC	CASSQDRVTEQYF
16	many	TRBD1	TRBV2	TRBJ1-5	TGTGCCAGCAGCCCTCAGGGGGGAGGTCACAATCAGCCCCAGCATTTT	CASSPQGGGHNQPQHF
16	many	TRBD2	TRBV6-2/TRBV6-3	TRBJ2-1	TGTGCCAGCAAGTCGGGGGGGGCCGTTCCCAGCTATGAGCAGTTCTTC	CASKSGGAVPSYEQFF
14	many	TRBD2	TRBV7-2	TRBJ2-5	TGTGCCAGCAGCTTCGAGCGGGGGCAAGAGACCCAGTACTTC	CASSFERGQETQYF
17	many	-	TRBV4-1	TRBJ2-2	TGCGCCAGCAGCCTCCGCCCTCGGGCAGAGACGGCCGGGGAGCTGTTTTTT	CASSLRPRAETAGELFF
13	many	-	TRBV7-8	TRBJ2-5	TGTGCCAGCAGAAAGGGGGTTCTGGAGACCCAGTACTTC	CASRKGVLETQYF
15	many	-	TRBV4-1	TRBJ2-1	TGCGCCAGCAACGCAGACCTACCATCCTACAATGAGCAGTTCTTC	CASNADLPSYNEQFF
15	many	TRBD2	TRBV6-5	TRBJ2-3	TGTGCCAGCTCAAGTCCGCTTCGGGAGGCAGATACGCAGTATTTT	CASSSPLREADTQYF
15	few	-	TRBV4-3	TRBJ2-5	TGCGCCAGCAGCCAAGATTCAACTACACAAGAGACCCAGTACTTC	CASSQDSTTQETQYF
15	many	-	TRBV5-1	TRBJ2-5	TGCGCCAGCAGCTTGGTTCCTAGATCCCAAGAGACCCAGTACTTC	CASSLVPRSQETQYF
14	many	-	TRBV10-3	TRBJ2-5	TGTGCCATCAGCCATACTTCGACGGATAAGACCCAGTACTTC	CAISHTSTDKTQYF
13	many	-	TRBV7-2	TRBJ2-5	TGTGCCAGCAGCCGAGACCCACAAGAGACCCAGTACTTC	CASSRDPQETQYF
15	many	-	TRBV4-1	TRBJ2-3	TGCGCCAGCAGCCAAGACCCCCCGGGGGAGGTTCCGCAGTATTTT	CASSQDPPGEVPQYF
14	many	-	TRBV12-3/TRBV12-4	TRBJ1-3	TGTGCCAGCAGCGCAATGGGTGCTGGAAACACCATATATTTT	CASSAMGAGNTIYF
16	many	TRBD2	TRBV7-8	TRBJ2-1	TGTGCCAGCAGCTTAGATCTAGCGGGGGCTTATGGTGAGCAGTTCTTC	CASSLDLAGAYGEQFF